These 32 T cell receptor beta chains originate from one sample sequenced in a study of a mutant IDH1 vaccine in newly diagnosed glioma. Stated time point: week 11, during vaccination. With topical imiquimod, each dose of the vaccine consisted of 300 ug of mutant IDH1 20-mer peptide. Sequencing used immunoSEQ multiplex PCR; TCRdb keeps in-frame clones, though not all of them. The data show roughly 110,000 clones, almost 90% seen once. These receptors have no known antigen. The specimen was PBMCs, collected from a glioma patient whose treatment included an IDH1 peptide vaccine. The receptors shown here come from a woman between 45 and 60 years old with glioma.

The genes are TRBV10-1 and TRBJ2-3; perhaps TRBD2 as D (5 bases). V shed 0 bases and J shed 4 bases, with 8 bases lying between them. The CDR3 is 14 amino acids. Germline assignment: CDR1 WNHNN and CDR2 SYGVQD (reference sequence). The CDR3 region is CASSESPSSDTQYF. As DNA, the CDR3 is TGCGCCAGCAGTGAGTCTCCTAGCTCAGATACGCAGTATTTT.

The chain is built from TRBV7-3 and TRBJ2-7, with 7 bases that match TRBD1. This CDR3 has 18 amino acids. Trimming removed 4 bases from V and 2 bases from J; junction bases left unmatched: 17. Looked up from germline, CDR1 is SGHTA and CDR2 is FQGTGA. CDR3 bases: TGTGCCAGCAGCTCCTTCCGGGGAAAGACAGGGATTGCCTACGAGCAGTACTTC. Translated, it gives CASSSFRGKTGIAYEQYF.

This sequence joins TRBV27 and TRBJ2-3, with unresolved D. The CDR3 extends over 18 amino acids. Germline-derived CDR1 and CDR2 are MNHEY and SMNVEV (reference sequence). Trimming pared 5 bases from V and 0 bases from J, leaving 21 bases between. CDR3 sequence reads: CASSPKRIFDSSTDTQYF. In DNA, the CDR3 is TGTGCCAGCAGTCCGAAAAGGATTTTCGATTCTAGCACAGATACGCAGTATTTT.

The V and J genes are TRBV30 and TRBJ1-1; D not certain. V was shortened by 0 bases and J by 3 bases, with 5 bases between the two germline ends. Per germline, CDR1 GTSNPN and CDR2 SVGIG (reference sequence). The CDR3 length is 12 residues. The DNA of the CDR3 is TGTGCCTGGAGTGTAGCGGACACTGAAGCTTTCTTT. The encoded protein is CAWSVADTEAFF.

The chain employs TRBV10-3 and TRBJ2-1; TRBD1 or TRBD2 may be the D gene (5 bases each). The CDR3 is 16 amino acids. Germline V gene lookup returns CDR1 ENHRY and CDR2 SYGVKD. V lost 0 bases and J lost 0, with 9 bases in between. CDR3 in amino acids: CAISESWGSSYNEQFF. The CDR3 region has the DNA TGTGCCATCAGTGAGTCGTGGGGGAGCTCCTACAATGAGCAGTTCTTC.

The chain couples TRBV30 to TRBJ1-3; maybe TRBD1 (5 bases). The ends were cut back, 2 bases at V and 0 bases at J, with 8 bases in the middle. The length of the CDR3 is 14 residues. Germline V gives CDR1 GTSNPN, CDR2 SVGIG (reference sequence). CDR3 in amino acids: CAWSMGRSGNTIYF. The CDR3 bases are TGTGCCTGGAGTATGGGGCGCTCTGGAAACACCATATATTTT.

The chain has TRBV11-1 and TRBJ2-2, with TRBD1 matching 7 bases. After removal of 5 bases from V and 4 bases from J, the junction contained 4 bases not matched to a gene. The germline CDR1 and CDR2 sequences are SGHAT and FQDESV (reference sequence). The CDR3 covers 14 residues. CDR3 sequence reads: CASSRQGGTGELFF. Written as DNA, the CDR3 is TGTGCCAGCAGCCGACAGGGCGGCACCGGGGAGCTGTTTTTT.

This clone was recorded once. The gene calls are TRBV6-6 and TRBJ2-3, with D possibly TRBD1 on 5 matching bases. Per the germline V gene, CDR1 is MNHNY and CDR2 is SVGAGI (reference sequence). The CDR3 covers 14 residues. Trimming shortened V by 1 base and J by 1 base, and 6 bases separated the two germline ends. The CDR3, as DNA: TGTGCCAGCAGTTACTTACAGGGCACAGATACGCAGTATTTT. This sequence encodes CASSYLQGTDTQYF.

The J gene is TRBJ1-1, the V gene TRBV18; D is ambiguous. From germline, CDR1 is KGHSH and CDR2 LQKENI. The CDR3 contains 15 residues. Trimming removed 4 bases from V and 2 bases from J, with 14 bases in between. The CDR3 is CASSQIGRGNTEAFF. CDR3 nucleotide sequence: TGTGCCAGCTCACAGATTGGACGCGGAAACACTGAAGCTTTCTTT.

The chain uses TRBV5-1 and TRBJ2-7, with 10 bases lining up with TRBD2. The CDR3 spans 14 residues. The V and J ends lost 1 base and 3 bases, in that order; junction bases with no gene match: 1. The germline CDR1 and CDR2 sequences are SGHRS and YFSETQ. The CDR3 loop reads CASSLTSGNYEQYF. CDR3 DNA sequence: TGCGCCAGCAGCTTGACTAGCGGGAACTACGAGCAGTACTTC. Combining the CDR3 with reference TRBV5-1 and TRBJ2-7 gives the whole variable domain KAGVTQTPRYLIKTRGQQVTLSCSPISGHRSVSWYQQTPGQGLQFLFEYFSETQRNKGNFPGRFSGRQFSNSRSEMNVSTLELGDSALYLCASSLTSGNYEQYFGPGTRLTVT.

V and J are TRBV7-9 and TRBJ2-7, with a weak D call TRBD2 (7 bases). There are 14 residues in the CDR3. The germline V gene encodes CDR1 SEHNR and CDR2 FQNEAQ (reference sequence). V dropped 5 bases and J dropped 4 bases, with 15 bases sitting between them. The CDR3 nucleotides read TGTGCCAGCAGCCCCTGGGGGGGCAGGTACGAGCAGTACTTC. Translating gives CASSPWGGRYEQYF.

The rearrangement links TRBV6-1 to TRBJ1-2, with TRBD1 identical over 8 bases. The trim removed 6 bases at V and 3 bases at J, leaving 9 bases unmatched. CDR1 and CDR2 (germline): MNHNS, SASEGT. The length of the CDR3 is 15 residues. The CDR3 is CASSLGQGGDYGYTF. The CDR3 DNA reads TGTGCCAGCAGCCTAGGACAGGGAGGGGACTATGGCTACACCTTC.

This chain connects TRBV9 to TRBJ1-1; 7 nucleotides agree with TRBD1. The CDR3 totals 13 residues. Germline CDR1 reads SGDLS; CDR2 reads YYNGEE. V shed 3 bases, J shed 6 bases, and the junction held 5 bases outside the gene matches. The CDR3 spells CASSAHRGPEAFF. CDR3 in DNA: TGTGCCAGCAGCGCACACAGGGGCCCTGAAGCTTTCTTT.

This rearrangement joins TRBV7-9 to TRBJ2-1; D is ambiguous. The germline CDR1 and CDR2 sequences are SEHNR and FQNEAQ (reference sequence). The CDR3 has 15 amino acids. Trimming stripped 1 base from V and 8 bases from J, with 15 bases between. CDR3 sequence: CASSLGWATWDEQFF. CDR3 in DNA: TGTGCCAGCAGCTTAGGGTGGGCGACCTGGGATGAGCAGTTCTTC. The variable domain in full, with the rest retrieved from reference TRBV7-9 and TRBJ2-1, is DTGVSQNPRHKITKRGQNVTFRCDPISEHNRLYWYRQTLGQGPEFLTYFQNEAQLEKSRLLSDRFSAERPKGSFSTLEIQRTEQGDSAMYLCASSLGWATWDEQFFGPGTRLTVL.

The CDR3 protein is CASSVQTGGSYEQYF. Written as DNA, the CDR3 is TGCGCCAGCAGCGTTCAGACAGGGGGCTCCTACGAGCAGTACTTC. The rearrangement uses TRBV5-1 and TRBJ2-7, with 9 bases identical to TRBD1. This CDR3 is 15 amino acids long. The germline gives CDR1 SGHRS, CDR2 YFSETQ. With 4 bases clipped from V and 0 bases from J, the junction kept 5 bases outside the gene matches.

The chain uses TRBV10-2 and TRBJ2-2; possible D gene TRBD1, 6 bases. The ends were cut back, 5 bases at V and 6 bases at J, with 10 bases in the middle. Germline assignment: CDR1 WSHSY and CDR2 SAAADI. This CDR3 comprises 13 residues. This chain's CDR3 is CASSKQGPGELFF. The DNA for the CDR3 is TGCGCCAGCAGTAAACAGGGTCCCGGGGAGCTGTTTTTT.

The rearrangement uses TRBV5-4 and TRBJ1-4, with D possibly TRBD1 on 5 matching bases. CDR1 and CDR2 (germline): SGHNT, YYREEE (reference sequence). Trimming cost V 0 bases and J 8 bases, with 20 bases left between them. The CDR3 runs 17 residues. DNA for the CDR3: TGTGCCAGCAGCTTGGGTGGAGGTGGAGGGGTCGACGAAAAACTGTTTTTT. Translated: CASSLGGGGGVDEKLFF.

The CDR3 here is CASSLSVAVYNEQFF. The CDR3, as DNA: TGTGCCAGCAGCTTATCGGTAGCGGTGTACAATGAGCAGTTCTTC. V and J are TRBV11-3 and TRBJ2-1; possibly TRBD2 for D (6 bases). Germline V gene lookup returns CDR1 SGHNT and CDR2 YENEEA. This CDR3 is built from 15 residues. The V gene lost 2 bases and the J gene lost 4 bases, with 12 bases spanning the gap. Combining the CDR3 with reference TRBV11-3 and TRBJ2-1 gives the whole variable domain EAGVVQSPRYKIIEKKQPVAFWCNPISGHNTLYWYLQNLGQGPELLIRYENEEAVDDSQLPKDRFSAERLKGVDSTLKIQPAELGDSAVYLCASSLSVAVYNEQFFGPGTRLTVL.

The V gene is TRBV29-1, the J gene TRBJ1-1; D remains unclear. Germline lookup yields CDR1 SQVTM and CDR2 ANQGSEA. Trimming took off 4 bases at V and 5 bases at J, with 11 bases between the two ends. The length of the CDR3 is 12 residues. The CDR3 reads CSVGQGLTEAFF. The CDR3 DNA is TGCAGCGTTGGCCAAGGTTTAACTGAAGCTTTCTTT.

This chain connects TRBV11-1 to TRBJ1-1, with D uncertain. Between the trimmed V and J ends, which lost 3 bases and 0 bases, there was a span of 8 bases. CDR1 and CDR2 from the germline V gene are SGHAT and FQDESV (reference sequence). The CDR3 has 14 amino acids. The chain's CDR3 is CASSFASMNTEAFF. The CDR3, as DNA: TGTGCCAGCAGCTTCGCCAGCATGAACACTGAAGCTTTCTTT.

V is TRBV5-6 and J is TRBJ1-3; 7 nucleotides match TRBD1. Germline CDR1 and CDR2: SGHDT and YYEEEE. Trimming removed 4 bases from V and 4 bases from J; junction bases left unmatched: 11. This CDR3 spans 16 amino acids. The DNA of the CDR3 is TGTGCCAGCAGCCCCGGGACAGAACCGGGGGGAAACACCATATATTTT. This sequence encodes CASSPGTEPGGNTIYF. Full variable domain (remainder filled in from reference TRBV5-6 and TRBJ1-3): DAGVTQSPTHLIKTRGQQVTLRCSPKSGHDTVSWYQQALGQGPQFIFQYYEEEERQRGNFPDRFSGHQFPNYSSELNVNALLLGDSALYLCASSPGTEPGGNTIYFGEGSWLTVV.

The J gene is TRBJ1-1, the V gene TRBV5-1; D possibly corresponds to TRBD1 (5 bases). V dropped 0 bases and J dropped 4 bases, with 10 bases sitting between them. The CDR3 covers 14 residues. Germline CDR1 and CDR2: SGHRS and YFSETQ. The CDR3 loop reads CASSLVGEGTEAFF. CDR3 nucleotide sequence: TGCGCCAGCAGCTTGGTAGGGGAGGGCACTGAAGCTTTCTTT.

The genes are TRBV5-1 and TRBJ1-5, with D possibly being TRBD1 (5 bases). CDR3 length: 15 residues. Germline CDR1 reads SGHRS; CDR2 reads YFSETQ. V was trimmed by 0 bases and J by 1 base, leaving 8 bases between them. The CDR3 DNA sequence: TGCGCCAGCAGCTTGGTCGGGGCAAGCAATCAGCCCCAGCATTTT. Its translation is CASSLVGASNQPQHF.

This clone was found once. V gene TRBV11-2 combines with J gene TRBJ2-5; D may be TRBD2 (6 bases). Germline assignment: CDR1 SGHAT and CDR2 FQNNGV. The V end was cut by 0 bases, the J end by 1 base, with 12 bases between. The CDR3 sequence is 16 residues long. The CDR3 sequence: CASSLDPGTAQETQYF. As DNA, the CDR3 is TGTGCCAGCAGCTTAGATCCTGGGACTGCCCAAGAGACCCAGTACTTC.

The chain links TRBV5-6 to TRBJ1-1; D unclear. Germline CDR1 SGHDT, CDR2 YYEEEE. CDR3 length equals 13 residues. V lost 0 bases and J lost 5, with 8 bases in between. The DNA for the CDR3 is TGTGCCAGCAGCTTGGGCCCCTTGACTGAAGCTTTCTTT. As protein: CASSLGPLTEAFF.

Worth noting for this clone: The germline gene is not matched at one end of the junction; a read error may be the cause. The V call is TRBV10-3, the J call TRBJ1-4; D may be TRBD1 (6 bases). The CDR3 has 16 amino acids. Germline CDR1 reads ENHRY; CDR2 reads SYGVKD. For the CDR3, the DNA is TGTGCCATCCCTCACAGGGCAAGGCGGGCTTTAGGGAAAACTGTTTTT. This translates into CAIPHRARRALGKTVF.

The DNA for the CDR3 is TGTGCCAGCTCACCACCTGCTCCTCAAGAGACCCAGTACTTC. Amino acid sequence: CASSPPAPQETQYF. J is TRBJ2-5 and V is TRBV18, with D unresolved. The CDR3 consists of 14 residues. V was shortened by 0 bases and J by 2 bases, with 7 bases between the two germline ends. CDR1 is KGHSH and CDR2 is LQKENI in the germline V gene.

The genes are TRBV5-1 and TRBJ2-1, with D possibly matching TRBD2 (5 bases). CDR1 is SGHRS, CDR2 YFSETQ, per germline. CDR3 length: 16 residues. Trimming removed 1 base at V and 0 bases at J, with 11 bases between. CDR3 in amino acids: CASSLSAGSSYNEQFF. DNA of the CDR3: TGCGCCAGCAGCTTGTCGGCGGGCAGCTCCTACAATGAGCAGTTCTTC.

This clone was seen a single time. The rearrangement links TRBV6-5 to TRBJ2-7, with a tentative D call TRBD1 (8 bases). Germline CDR1 is MNHEY and CDR2 is SVGAGI. The V end lost 5 bases, the J end lost 7 bases, and 21 bases lay between the germline ends. The CDR3 has 15 amino acids. CDR3 in amino acids: CASSTTQYRGGEQYF. Here the CDR3 DNA reads TGTGCCAGCAGTACGACCCAATACAGGGGGGGGGAGCAGTACTTC.

The chain carries TRBV7-2 and TRBJ2-7, with D possibly TRBD2 on 7 matching bases. This CDR3 comprises 15 residues. Germline loops: CDR1 SGHTA, CDR2 FQGNSA. Trimming stripped 4 bases from V and 4 bases from J, with 17 bases between. CDR3 bases: TGTGCCAGCAGCTCCTCCGGAGGGGGGGTGTACGAGCAGTACTTC. The encoded protein is CASSSSGGGVYEQYF.

This sequence joins TRBV5-1 and TRBJ1-6; 9 bases match TRBD1. This CDR3 has 16 amino acids. Germline CDR1 reads SGHRS; CDR2 reads YFSETQ. Trimming cost V 4 bases and J 0 bases; bases outside gene matches: 2. DNA of the CDR3: TGCGCCAGCAGCCCGGACAGGGGCTCCTATAATTCACCCCTCCACTTT. Its protein product is CASSPDRGSYNSPLHF. The whole variable domain, remainder taken from reference TRBV5-1 and TRBJ1-6, is KAGVTQTPRYLIKTRGQQVTLSCSPISGHRSVSWYQQTPGQGLQFLFEYFSETQRNKGNFPGRFSGRQFSNSRSEMNVSTLELGDSALYLCASSPDRGSYNSPLHFGNGTRLTVT.

The V and J genes are TRBV6-6 and TRBJ1-1; 9 bases are a match to TRBD1. Germline V lookup: CDR1 MNHNY, CDR2 SVGAGI (reference sequence). The CDR3 runs to 16 residues. J gave up 6 bases and V 0 bases, and 8 bases lay outside the gene matches. The CDR3 sequence: CASSYSGGTGIAEAFF. CDR3 sequence (DNA): TGTGCCAGCAGTTACTCTGGCGGGACAGGGATCGCTGAAGCTTTCTTT.